These T cell receptor beta chains were read from a single sample in a study of blood T cell repertoires in COVID-19. Assay used: immunoSEQ multiplex PCR; TCRdb lists only in-frame clones, some missing. The profile shows hundreds of thousands of clones, around 84% of them singletons. Material for sequencing was PBMCs or T cells enriched from blood (not recorded which). The receptors were gathered from a man aged 30 to 39 with acute COVID-19. CDR3s include the opening cysteine and the closing phenylalanine or tryptophan.

v_gene: TRBV2
CDR3aa: CASSGQGSNQPQHF

v_gene: TRBV7-6
CDR3aa: CASSPGQRDQPQHF

v_gene: TRBV7-6
CDR3aa: CASSSRRDYTGELFF

v_gene: TRBV3-1/TRBV3-2
CDR3aa: CASTPPVAETQYF

v_gene: TRBV9
CDR3aa: CASSVGSSYNEQFF

v_gene: TRBV14
CDR3aa: CASSQALVNSPLHF

v_gene: TRBV4-1
CDR3aa: CASSQGGTGIGDYGYTF

v_gene: TRBV6-1
CDR3aa: CASSEVEGQMNTEAFF

v_gene: TRBV6-5
CDR3aa: CASSYEGETEAFF

v_gene: TRBV14
CDR3aa: CASSQDDDRTHYGYTF

v_gene: TRBV7-9
CDR3aa: CASKAGMNTEAFF

v_gene: TRBV24-1
CDR3aa: CATSVRTGGNEQFF

v_gene: TRBV28
CDR3aa: CASSVDRGNTEAFF

v_gene: TRBV12-3/TRBV12-4
CDR3aa: CASSPLGPYEQYF

v_gene: TRBV28
CDR3aa: CASHPGYMHGYTF

v_gene: TRBV14
CDR3aa: CASSPWGHESSPLHF

v_gene: TRBV27
CDR3aa: CASQGLDNEQFF

v_gene: TRBV3-1/TRBV3-2
CDR3aa: CASSYRVRNEQYF

v_gene: TRBV7-9
CDR3aa: CASSYQGGNTEAFF

v_gene: TRBV10-2
CDR3aa: CASSELGRAYEQYF

v_gene: TRBV6-5
CDR3aa: CASRSGTFQETQYF

v_gene: TRBV7-3
CDR3aa: CASSPGTGGYNEQFF

v_gene: TRBV9
CDR3aa: CASSVDSRASSYNEQFF

v_gene: TRBV19
CDR3aa: CASSIGGQGYRELFF

v_gene: TRBV12-5
CDR3aa: CASGPTTKTGMNSPLHF

v_gene: TRBV6-4
CDR3aa: CASSDSGGAPTDTQYF

v_gene: TRBV19
CDR3aa: CASSTDGSSREQFF

v_gene: TRBV5-1
CDR3aa: CASSSGQGWSEQYF

v_gene: TRBV11-3
CDR3aa: CASSLDLGRGWTEAFF

v_gene: TRBV18
CDR3aa: CASSPDRGNYGYTF

v_gene: TRBV5-1
CDR3aa: CASSPPRGQGTEAFF

v_gene: TRBV6-6
CDR3aa: CASSKPGTGGTGELFF

v_gene: TRBV28
CDR3aa: CASSFSGYNEQFF

v_gene: TRBV5-6
CDR3aa: CASSLGRQIYGYTF

v_gene: TRBV4-2
CDR3aa: CASSQVVGGVSKNIQYF

v_gene: TRBV2
CDR3aa: CASSWTNRLQETQYF

v_gene: TRBV7-6
CDR3aa: CASSVGQGATNTGELFF

v_gene: TRBV7-9
CDR3aa: CASSSGSYYEQYF

v_gene: TRBV30
CDR3aa: CAWSVGQGNSPLHF

v_gene: TRBV10-3
CDR3aa: CAVTREADYGYTF

v_gene: TRBV27
CDR3aa: CASKTGTYEQYF

v_gene: TRBV6-5
CDR3aa: CASRGTGLLNYGYTF

v_gene: TRBV25-1
CDR3aa: CASRGTGSTNEKLFF

v_gene: TRBV2
CDR3aa: CASSEALGGTEAFF

v_gene: TRBV23-1
CDR3aa: CASSQSFRGACYTF

v_gene: TRBV5-4
CDR3aa: CASGGQGDNEQFF

v_gene: TRBV2
CDR3aa: CASSDGTGGGYTF

v_gene: TRBV29-1
CDR3aa: CSVGQGRGYTF

v_gene: TRBV5-1
CDR3aa: CASSLSDRGTEAFF

v_gene: TRBV25-1
CDR3aa: CASRPQGAYNSPLHF

v_gene: TRBV27
CDR3aa: CASSRNSNQPQHF

v_gene: TRBV21-1
CDR3aa: CASSPGGRTDTQYF

v_gene: TRBV10-3
CDR3aa: CATEYGGMDYGYTF